The rows below give T cell receptor beta chains drawn from one sample of a study of blood T cells in healthy people across ages. TCRdb recomputed calls from the 5' RACE reads with MiXCR, one row per CDR3 protein. This sample yields roughly 1.4 million distinct CDR3 sequences, of which approximately 59% are seen a single time; under 8.5% belongs to the top ten. Sequencing input: blood. The receptor source for this set is a young man in good health. Both conserved end residues are part of each CDR3. D genes are given only for firm matches. Clone size, where shown, is once, few, many, or a class for clones that have expanded.

d_gene	abundance	v_gene	len	j_gene	CDR3nt	CDR3aa
TRBD2	few	TRBV9	15	TRBJ2-7	TGTGCCAGCAGCGGACGACCTAGCGGGAGGTACGAGCAGTACTTC	CASSGRPSGRYEQYF
.	.	TRBV29-1	14	TRBJ2-5	TGCAGCGTTGAAGATCGCTCTAGGGGGGAGACCCAGTACTTC	CSVEDRSRGETQYF
TRBD1	many	TRBV6-1	13	TRBJ2-7	TGTGCCAGCAGCCGGGACAGGGACTACGAGCAGTACTTC	CASSRDRDYEQYF
TRBD1	.	TRBV5-1	15	TRBJ2-7	TGCGCCAGCAGCTTGCTTGGGACAGGACCCTACGAGCAGTACTTC	CASSLLGTGPYEQYF
.	.	TRBV30	12	TRBJ1-2	TGTGCCTGGAGTGTATTCGATGGCGGCTACACCTTC	CAWSVFDGGYTF
.	few	TRBV29-1	14	TRBJ2-5	TGCAGCGGCCTGGGGGGGGCAAGTGGAGAGACCCAGTACTTC	CSGLGGASGETQYF
TRBD1	.	TRBV7-2	14	TRBJ2-5	TGTGCCAGCAGCTTTGCGGGACAGGGGCAGACCCAGTACTTC	CASSFAGQGQTQYF
.	.	TRBV20-1	16	TRBJ2-5	TGCAGTGCTAATGTGGCGGGACAGAGGGACCAAGAGACCCAGTACTTC	CSANVAGQRDQETQYF
.	few	TRBV6-6	15	TRBJ2-7	TGTGCCAGCTCGGGCGGAGGGGAAGGCGAGTACGAGCAGTACTTC	CASSGGGEGEYEQYF
TRBD1	.	TRBV6-5	11	TRBJ2-1	TGTGCCAGCCGGACAGGGAGTGAGCAGTTCTTC	CASRTGSEQFF
.	.	TRBV20-1	15	TRBJ1-6	TGCAGTGCCGAGTTAGGGAATGCGGTTGGGTCACCCCTCCACTTT	CSAELGNAVGSPLHF
TRBD2	few	TRBV27	16	TRBJ2-3	TGTGCCAGCAGTAGGACTAGCGGGGGGGCAAGAGATACGCAGTATTTT	CASSRTSGGARDTQYF
.	few	TRBV12-3/TRBV12-4	13	TRBJ2-3	TGTGCCAGCACCCCGTCGGCTCTCGATACGCAGTATTTT	CASTPSALDTQYF
.	.	TRBV12-3/TRBV12-4	13	TRBJ1-2	TGTGCCAGCAAAGCCGGGGGATTAGATGGCTACACCTTC	CASKAGGLDGYTF
TRBD2	.	TRBV6-1	17	TRBJ2-3	TGTGCCAGCACAAGTCCGGGACTAGCGTTTTGTTGCGATACGCAGTATTTT	CASTSPGLAFCCDTQYF
.	once	TRBV21-1	13	TRBJ2-1	TGTGCCAGCAGCATCTCACAGTACAATGAGCAGTTCTTC	CASSISQYNEQFF
.	.	TRBV20-1	11	TRBJ2-7	TGCAGTGCTCCCCGTCTGTCCGAGCAGTACTTC	CSAPRLSEQYF
TRBD1	few	TRBV5-1	13	TRBJ1-2	TGCGCCAGCAGCCTGCCGACAGGGAAAGGCTACACCTTC	CASSLPTGKGYTF
.	many	TRBV12-3/TRBV12-4	10	TRBJ2-5	TGTGCCAGCGGCACAGAGACCCAGTACTTC	CASGTETQYF
TRBD2	few	TRBV6-6	16	TRBJ2-3	TGTGCCAGCAGGGCGATGGCTAGCGGGGTCACAGATACGCAGTATTTT	CASRAMASGVTDTQYF
.	.	TRBV29-1	13	TRBJ1-4	TGCAGCGTTGGTGTGGGCACTAATGAAAAACTGTTTTTT	CSVGVGTNEKLFF
.	.	TRBV12-5	16	TRBJ2-4	TGTGCTAGTGGTTTTCCCGATGACTTTATCCCTAGAGAGCAGTACTTC	CASGFPDDFIPREQYF
TRBD2	.	TRBV5-6	17	TRBJ2-3	TGTGCCAGCAGTGGTCGGGGGGGGACCCCCAAGACAGATACGCAGTATTTT	CASSGRGGTPKTDTQYF
.	few	TRBV20-1	14	TRBJ2-1	TGCAGTGCGCGGCCGGACGTTTCGGTCAATGAGCAGTTCTTC	CSARPDVSVNEQFF
.	.	TRBV4-1	18	TRBJ1-1	TGCGCCAGCAGCCAAGATCTAGGCAGGTGGGAAGGGAACACTGAAGCTTTCTTT	CASSQDLGRWEGNTEAFF
TRBD2	.	TRBV6-2/TRBV6-3	15	TRBJ2-1	TGTGCCAGCAGCTGGGGCGGGGGGACTTTCAATGAGCAGTTCTTC	CASSWGGGTFNEQFF
TRBD1	.	TRBV4-2	15	TRBJ2-7	TGTGCCAGCAGCCATGTTTGGACAGGGGCCTACGAGCAGTACTTC	CASSHVWTGAYEQYF
TRBD2	.	TRBV12-3/TRBV12-4	16	TRBJ2-4	TGTGCCAGCAGTTTTATCCTAGCGGGCGTCAAAAACATTCAGTACTTC	CASSFILAGVKNIQYF
.	.	TRBV6-4	18	TRBJ1-1	TGTGCCAGCAGTGAACCCTCGGGGGACACCGAATCATACACTGAAGCTTTCTTT	CASSEPSGDTESYTEAFF
.	.	TRBV4-1	14	TRBJ2-4	TGCGCCAGCAGACCTACCACAGGCAAAAACATTCAGTACTTC	CASRPTTGKNIQYF
.	.	TRBV9	14	TRBJ2-1	TGTGCCAGCAGGTACAGGCCCCTCTACAATGAGCAGTTCTTC	CASRYRPLYNEQFF
TRBD1	.	TRBV7-2	18	TRBJ1-2	TGTGCCAGCAGCTTAGCTAGGGGACAGGGAAAAGGTTACTATGGCTACACCTTC	CASSLARGQGKGYYGYTF
.	.	TRBV20-1	14	TRBJ2-7	TGCAGTGCTAGAGATGGCGACGGAACCTACGAGCAGTACTTC	CSARDGDGTYEQYF
TRBD1	.	TRBV6-5	15	TRBJ1-2	TGTGCCAGCAGTTATGAGGGGGCGGGGAACTATGGCTGCACCTTC	CASSYEGAGNYGCTF
TRBD1	.	TRBV7-9	15	TRBJ2-5	TGTGCCAGCAGCGAGCCGGGACAGGGCCACAATGAGCAGTACTTC	CASSEPGQGHNEQYF
TRBD2	.	TRBV3-1	18	TRBJ2-1	TGTGCCAGCAGCCAACATAGACTAGCGGGGGCGCCCTACAATGAGCAGTTCTTC	CASSQHRLAGAPYNEQFF
.	.	TRBV25-1	15	TRBJ1-4	TGTGCCAGCAGTGACTACGGCTCAACTAATGAAAAACTGTTTTTT	CASSDYGSTNEKLFF
TRBD2	.	TRBV10-3	16	TRBJ2-5	TGTGCCATCTCCGGGACCGCGGGAGGGCCGGATGAGACCCAGTACTTC	CAISGTAGGPDETQYF
.	.	TRBV12-3/TRBV12-4	14	TRBJ1-5	TGTGCCAGCAGTGATGAGGGGTCGAATCAGCCCCAGCATTTT	CASSDEGSNQPQHF
TRBD2	.	TRBV20-1	16	TRBJ2-1	TGCAGTGCAGAAAGACAGCGGGGGGGCTCCTACAATGAGCAGTTCTTC	CSAERQRGGSYNEQFF
.	few	TRBV10-3	15	TRBJ2-7	TGTGCCATCAGTGAGTCTAGGCAAGTGATGTACGAGCAGTACTTC	CAISESRQVMYEQYF
.	.	TRBV5-1	13	TRBJ2-5	TGCGCCAGCAGCAACCAAAACCAAGAGACCCAGTACTTC	CASSNQNQETQYF
.	.	TRBV27	12	TRBJ1-4	TGTGCCAGCACGCGGTCGGGGGAAAAACTGTTTTTT	CASTRSGEKLFF
.	.	TRBV3-1	15	TRBJ2-1	TGTGCCAGCAGCCAAGTAGGACTCCCTTCGAGTGAGCAGTTCTTC	CASSQVGLPSSEQFF
.	.	TRBV2	11	TRBJ2-3	TGTGCCAGCGACGGTTCAGATACGCAGTATTTT	CASDGSDTQYF
TRBD2	once	TRBV10-3	15	TRBJ2-5	TGTGCCATCAGTGGCCAACCGGGACTAAGCCACGTGCAGTACTTC	CAISGQPGLSHVQYF
TRBD2	medium-sized	TRBV5-1	17	TRBJ2-1	TGCGCCAGCAGCTTTACAGGACTAGCGGGAGGAAGCGATGAGCAGTTCTTC	CASSFTGLAGGSDEQFF
.	once	TRBV20-1	15	TRBJ1-2	TGCAGTGCTAGAGATCCCGCAGGGACCTCCTATGGCTACACCTTC	CSARDPAGTSYGYTF
.	few	TRBV6-1	14	TRBJ2-7	TGTGCCAGCAGTGAAGGGTACCCCATTTACGAGCAGTACTTC	CASSEGYPIYEQYF
TRBD1	.	TRBV12-5	15	TRBJ2-5	TGTGCTAGTGTCCCACCAGAGGGACAGCAAGAGACCCAGTACTTC	CASVPPEGQQETQYF
.	.	TRBV25-1	16	TRBJ2-1	TGTGCCAGCAGTGAAGAAGTGGGAATCCGACACAATGAGCAGTTCTTC	CASSEEVGIRHNEQFF
.	.	TRBV5-1	14	TRBJ1-2	TGCGCCAGCAGCTTGTTCGGACAGTCGAATGGCTACACCTTC	CASSLFGQSNGYTF
TRBD1	.	TRBV29-1	13	TRBJ2-7	TGCTCAGCCATGGGACAGGGATCCTACGAGCAGTACTTC	CSAMGQGSYEQYF
.	few	TRBV5-1	14	TRBJ2-7	TGCGCCAGCAGATTAGGAGGACCTACCTACGAGCAGTACTTC	CASRLGGPTYEQYF
.	.	TRBV5-5	15	TRBJ1-3	TGTGCCAGCAGTTATGAGGGCTTCCCTGGAGGTACCATATATTTT	CASSYEGFPGGTIYF
.	.	TRBV2	15	TRBJ2-7	TGTGCCAGCCTCGACCCCAGACAGGTTTGGGACGAGCAGTACTTC	CASLDPRQVWDEQYF
.	few	TRBV10-3	17	TRBJ2-2	TGTGCCATCAGTGGGAAGAGGGGTCTTGCGAACACCGGGGAGCTGTTTTTT	CAISGKRGLANTGELFF
TRBD2	.	TRBV20-1	14	TRBJ2-7	TGCAGTGCTAGGGGAGTCCAGCGGGGAAGCGAGCAGTACTTC	CSARGVQRGSEQYF
.	.	TRBV20-1	13	TRBJ1-1	TGCAGTGCTAGGCGACAGTTTAACACTGAAGCTTTCTTT	CSARRQFNTEAFF